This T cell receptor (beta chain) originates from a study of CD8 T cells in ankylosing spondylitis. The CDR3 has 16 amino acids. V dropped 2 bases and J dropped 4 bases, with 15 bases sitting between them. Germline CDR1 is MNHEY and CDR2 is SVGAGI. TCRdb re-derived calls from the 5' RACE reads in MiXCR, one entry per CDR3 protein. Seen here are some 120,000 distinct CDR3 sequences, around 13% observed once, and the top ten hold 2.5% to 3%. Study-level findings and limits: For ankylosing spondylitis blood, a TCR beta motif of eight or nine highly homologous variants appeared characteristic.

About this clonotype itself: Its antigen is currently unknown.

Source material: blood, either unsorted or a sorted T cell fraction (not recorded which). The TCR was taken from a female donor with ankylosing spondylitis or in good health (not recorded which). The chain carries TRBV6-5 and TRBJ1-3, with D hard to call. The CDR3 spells CASSYDGVGKGNTIYF. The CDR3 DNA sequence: TGTGCCAGCAGTTACGACGGTGTAGGGAAAGGAAACACCATATATTTT.